This T cell receptor (beta chain) was captured in a study of cytomegalovirus exposure and HLA in healthy donors. Study observations and caveats: Reportedly, cytomegalovirus status was diagnosed with high sensitivity and specificity.

In the PCR, 60 Vbeta and 13 Jbeta primers were used. Libraries were prepared by immunoSEQ multiplex PCR; TCRdb keeps only in-frame clonotypes and omits some of them. The data show 110,000 to 150,000 clones, with about three quarters seen just once and about 3.7% held by the top ten. As concerns this clone: Its antigen is unidentified.

Looked up from germline, CDR1 is SGHAT and CDR2 is FQNNGV. V lost 5 bases and J lost 3; bases outside the gene matches: 5. This CDR3 is 14 amino acids long. The sample comprised PBMCs. This clonotype was sampled from a male donor in good health and CMV-seronegative. The J gene is TRBJ2-7, the V gene TRBV11-2; 9 bases agree with TRBD1. The CDR3 bases are TGTGCCAGCAGCGGTAGGGACAGGGTCTACGAGCAGTACTTC. It specifies CASSGRDRVYEQYF.